Below, one T cell receptor beta chain is given with its context. What it binds is unknown. An equimolar mix of two oligonucleotides served as the beta constant-region primer for TRBC1 and TRBC2. The ligated cDNA underwent four PCR rounds using SP2 and nested alpha and beta constant-region primers. TCRdb itself ran the UMI-ligation and nested PCR reads through MiXCR, one entry per CDR3 protein. The table includes about 140,000 distinct CDR3 sequences, approximately 21% detected once. Overnight CMV lysate stimulation of fresh PBMCs defined donor CMV status by CD4+ IFNgamma. Cells stained for CD3, CD4, CD8, CD45RA, CD27 and viability were sorted into four CD45RA/CD27 subsets. This sample is part of a study of naive and memory T cell subsets. Whole-study results and caveats: A few larger clonotypes appeared in naive repertoires, especially CD8, possibly memory cells re-expressing CD45RA.

Trimming at V came to 5 bases and at J to 4 bases, leaving 3 bases not matched to a gene. CDR3 size: 15 residues. Germline CDR1 and CDR2: SGHAT and FQNNGV. The source is a human donor in good health. This chain joins TRBV11-2 and TRBJ2-3, with 13 bases that match TRBD2. The sample consisted of naive CD8+ T cells from blood. CDR3 DNA sequence: TGTGCCAGCAGCCCCGGGACTAGCGGGGCAGATACGCAGTATTTT. Its protein product is CASSPGTSGADTQYF.